The 21 T cell receptor beta chains below come from one sample, sequenced in a study of regulatory T cells in long-lasting Graves disease. For TCR beta, libraries came from iRepertoire HTBI primers and Arm-PCR of CDR3 regions. TCRdb called the multiplex PCR reads again in MiXCR, with one record for every CDR3 protein. The table lists about 520,000 distinct CDR3 sequences, around 12% of them singletons. As to time point: newly diagnosed GD, antithyroid drugs for less than 3 months. The TCR library used RNA extracted from PBMCs. The same data also contributed to another study, on T cells in Graves' hyperthyroidism and ophthalmopathy.

Here the sequenced sample was peripheral blood mononuclear cells (PBMCs), taken at new diagnosis, from a patient treated with antithyroid drugs. The receptor set was obtained from a woman younger than 45 with Graves disease.

The table lists this clonotype with many counts. CDR3 residues: CASRLRRGSGPQHF. CDR3 nucleotide sequence: TGTGCCAGCAGACTAAGACGCGGCTCGGGGCCCCAGCATTTT. This chain joins TRBV27 and TRBJ1-5; D ambiguous. Germline lookup yields CDR1 MNHEY and CDR2 SMNVEV (reference sequence). Trimming shortened V by 6 bases and J by 9 bases, and 18 bases separated the two germline ends. There are 14 residues in the CDR3.

This clonotype has at least ten counts. The chain is built from TRBV6-5 and TRBJ2-7; 10 positions agree with TRBD2. The CDR3 totals 15 residues. V was clipped by 4 bases and J by 3 bases; unmatched bases: 6. CDR1 and CDR2 from the germline V gene are MNHEY and SVGAGI. CDR3 protein: CASSSPGLANYEQYF. The CDR3 DNA reads TGTGCCAGCAGTTCGCCGGGACTAGCGAACTACGAGCAGTACTTC.

The chain couples TRBV3-1 to TRBJ2-1; 8 bases align to TRBD2. Per the germline V gene, CDR1 is LGHDT and CDR2 is YNNKEL (reference sequence). The CDR3 has 15 amino acids. The V segment lost 5 bases and the J segment 2 bases; nucleotides outside the gene matches: 5. The CDR3 coding sequence is TGTGCCAGCAGCTTAAAGCGGGGGACCTACAATGAGCAGTTCTTC. It translates to CASSLKRGTYNEQFF.

This clonotype was picked up many times. Written as DNA, the CDR3 is TGTGCCAGCAGTTTAGGACAGGGGGTGATGAGGTGGGAGCTGTTTTTT. It codes for CASSLGQGVMRWELFF. This rearrangement joins TRBV27 to TRBJ2-2; the match to TRBD1 covers 10 bases. CDR1 MNHEY and CDR2 SMNVEV come from the germline V gene (reference sequence). The CDR3 covers 16 residues. V shed 2 bases, J shed 9 bases, and the junction held 9 bases outside the gene matches.

Points on this clonotype: A far larger clone is one nucleotide away, so this likely arose from a read error. The chain joins TRBV11-3 to TRBJ2-3, with 10 bases identical to TRBD2. The DNA end is more similar to TRBJ2-7, so the J call may be wrong. The V gene's germline CDR1 is SGHNT and CDR2 YENEEA. The CDR3 contains 15 residues. The CDR3 reads CASSRKSGRAYEQYF. DNA for the CDR3: TGTGCCAGCAGTCGTAAAAGCGGGAGGGCCTACGAGCAGTACTTC.

This clonotype has ten or more counts. J is TRBJ1-3 and V is TRBV11-2; no firm D call. The V gene's germline CDR1 is SGHAT and CDR2 FQNNGV. Trimming removed 4 bases at V and 0 bases at J, with 19 bases between. CDR3 length equals 18 residues. The CDR3 here is CASSSFSLDRSSGNTIYF. The CDR3 region has the DNA TGTGCCAGCAGCTCGTTCTCGCTTGACCGGAGCTCTGGAAACACCATATATTTT.

The rearrangement links TRBV14 to TRBJ2-4; D is possibly TRBD2 (6 bases). The CDR3 loop spans 14 amino acids. Germline CDR1 reads SGHDN; CDR2 reads FVKESK. V was trimmed by 3 bases and J by 9 bases, leaving 15 bases between them. The CDR3 DNA reads TGTGCCAGCAGCCATGGGATTACGGAGGGCATTCAGTACTTC. Encoded protein: CASSHGITEGIQYF.

This rearrangement joins TRBV7-8 to TRBJ1-1; 8 positions match TRBD1. V lost 2 bases, J lost 5 bases, and 13 bases stayed unmatched. Germline assignment: CDR1 SGHVS and CDR2 FQNEAQ. The CDR3 extends over 17 amino acids. CDR3 in amino acids: CASSLWPPGGGNTEAFF. In DNA, the CDR3 is TGTGCCAGCAGCTTATGGCCTCCAGGGGGCGGAAATACTGAAGCTTTCTTT.

This clonotype was counted many times. This chain links TRBV24-1 with TRBJ2-1; D is ambiguous. CDR1 and CDR2 from the germline V gene are KGHDR and SFDVKD. V was shortened by 7 bases and J by 0 bases, with 6 bases between the two germline ends. This CDR3 is built from 13 residues. CDR3 protein: CATSPNSYNEQFF. Here the CDR3 DNA reads TGTGCCACCAGCCCGAACTCCTACAATGAGCAGTTCTTC.

Many counts were recorded for this clonotype. V and J are TRBV3-1 and TRBJ1-2; D might be TRBD1 (5 bases). Trimming shortened V by 1 base and J by 7 bases, and 16 bases separated the two germline ends. The CDR3 extends over 15 amino acids. Germline loops: CDR1 LGHDT, CDR2 YNNKEL (reference sequence). DNA for the CDR3: TGTGCCAGCAGCCAAGGGGGCGGCAGACCCGCTGGCTACACCTTC. The encoded protein is CASSQGGGRPAGYTF.

This clonotype was seen more than once but under ten times. V gene TRBV4-1 combines with J gene TRBJ1-3, with D tentatively TRBD1 (5 bases). The V gene lost 1 base and the J gene lost 0 bases, with 10 bases spanning the gap. The CDR3 has 16 residues. The germline gives CDR1 MGHRA, CDR2 YSYEKL. The DNA for the CDR3 is TGCGCCAGCAGCCAAGCGTGGGGGAGCTCTGGAAACACCATATATTTT. Translating gives CASSQAWGSSGNTIYF.

In its sample, this clonotype was seen many times. The chain employs TRBV12-3 or TRBV12-4 and TRBJ1-5; D gene unclear. This CDR3 has 14 amino acids. V lost 2 bases and J 4 bases, leaving 9 bases between the germline ends. The CDR3 reads CASSLMGGNQPQHF. CDR3 nucleotide sequence: TGTGCCAGCAGTTTAATGGGCGGGAATCAGCCCCAGCATTTT.

There are a few counts of this clonotype. V and J are TRBV11-2 and TRBJ1-1, with D perhaps matching TRBD1 (6 bases). Trimming left V 5 bases short and J 11 bases short, with 15 bases between. The CDR3 loop spans 12 amino acids. In germline, CDR1 is SGHAT, CDR2 FQNNGV. The CDR3 nucleotides are TGTGCCAGCAGCCCACCGGGGGGGCGCGCTTTCTTT. It is translated as CASSPPGGRAFF. Using reference TRBV11-2 and TRBJ1-1 for the parts outside the CDR3, the full variable domain is EAGVAQSPRYKIIEKRQSVAFWCNPISGHATLYWYQQILGQGPKLLIQFQNNGVVDDSQLPKDRFSAERLKGVDSTLKIQPAKLEDSAVYLCASSPPGGRAFFGQGTRLTVV.

The chain has TRBV25-1 and TRBJ1-1; possible D gene TRBD1, 5 bases. V gave up 4 bases and J gave up 14 bases, with 23 bases separating them. This CDR3 has 14 residues. CDR1 is MGHDK, CDR2 SYGVNS, per germline. CDR3 bases: TGTGCCAGCAGTGCAGATAAGGGGTCAAGGGAGGGATTCTTT. As protein: CASSADKGSREGFF.

Ten or more counts support this clonotype. This sequence joins TRBV24-1 and TRBJ1-3; D is perhaps TRBD1 (6 bases). The CDR3 runs to 16 residues. Germline-derived CDR1 and CDR2 are KGHDR and SFDVKD. V lost 4 bases and J 2 bases, leaving 14 bases between the germline ends. The DNA for the CDR3 is TGTGCCACCAGTGACGGGGGCGCTTTGGCTGGAAACACCATATATTTT. Encoded protein: CATSDGGALAGNTIYF.

This clonotype was seen a handful of times. V gene TRBV30 combines with J gene TRBJ2-6; unclear D gene. The CDR3 is 13 residues long. V was clipped by 5 bases and J by 0 bases, with 5 bases between them. CDR1 GTSNPN and CDR2 SVGIG come from the germline V gene (reference sequence). The CDR3 sequence is CAWRVSGANVLTF. The CDR3 DNA reads as TGTGCCTGGCGCGTCTCTGGGGCCAACGTCCTGACTTTC.

This clonotype was seen many times. V usage is TRBV2 and J usage is TRBJ1-2; D gene unclear. The CDR3 extends over 14 amino acids. Between the trimmed V and J ends, which lost 1 base and 3 bases, there was a span of 9 bases. CDR1 and CDR2 (germline): SNHLY, FYNNEI. DNA for the CDR3: TGTGCCAGCAGTGAAGAGGGCAGCTACTATGGCTACACCTTC. Amino acid sequence: CASSEEGSYYGYTF.

This clonotype was found many times. The chain uses TRBV19 and TRBJ2-1; D is undetermined. V was clipped by 10 bases and J by 4 bases, with 11 bases between them. The CDR3 length is 12 residues. Germline CDR1 and CDR2: LNHDA and SQIVND (reference sequence). CDR3 amino acids: CATGGGYNEQFF. The CDR3 DNA reads as TGTGCCACCGGTGGCGGATACAATGAGCAGTTCTTC.

The J gene is TRBJ1-5, the V gene TRBV20-1, with D uncertain. V was pared by 0 bases and J by 11 bases, with 8 bases between. The CDR3 is 11 residues long. CDR1 is DFQATT, CDR2 SNEGSKA, per germline (reference sequence). CDR3 bases: TGCAGTGCTAGAGATGTAACGACCCAGCATTTT. Encoded protein: CSARDVTTQHF.

The table lists this clonotype with many counts. The rearrangement uses TRBV11-2 and TRBJ1-1, with D unresolved. CDR1 SGHAT and CDR2 FQNNGV come from the germline V gene. The CDR3 runs to 15 residues. Between the trimmed V and J ends, which lost 2 bases and 1 base, there was a span of 11 bases. CDR3 sequence reads: CASSLTVGRNTEAFF. CDR3 nucleotides: TGTGCCAGCAGCTTAACGGTGGGGAGGAACACTGAAGCTTTCTTT.

Ten or more counts support this clonotype. The chain carries TRBV27 and TRBJ1-1, with 8 bases identical to TRBD1. Germline CDR1 MNHEY, CDR2 SMNVEV (reference sequence). The CDR3 has 17 residues. The V gene end was trimmed by 5 bases and the J gene end by 0 bases; junction bases not matched to a gene: 11. CDR3 in DNA: TGTGCCAGCAGTCGCAACGGACAGGGAGGTTTGAACACTGAAGCTTTCTTT. It translates to CASSRNGQGGLNTEAFF.